The rows below give T cell receptor beta chains drawn from one sample of a study of blood T cells in healthy people across ages. TCRdb independently ran MiXCR on the 5' RACE reads; one entry per CDR3 protein. The sample records about 830,000 distinct CDR3 sequences, 62% being singletons. Sequencing input: blood. These receptor sequences come from a man aged 30-40 years in good health. CDR3s include the opening cysteine and the closing phenylalanine or tryptophan. Some rows mark clone size as missing; the rest say once, few, many or name a class of expanded clone.

TRBJ2-3	TRBV4-3	.	CASSHPRPGRGGATDTQYF
TRBJ1-4	TRBV7-2	.	CASSRSTNEKLFF
TRBJ2-7	TRBV5-1	many	CASSLNYEQYF
TRBJ1-2	TRBV2	.	CASSEAAWDYGYTF
.	TRBV7-2	.	CASSLGLVSEGAYEQYF
TRBJ2-7	TRBV6-2/TRBV6-3	.	CASRFAPGQSSYEQYF
TRBJ2-1	TRBV5-1	.	CASSLGLDRDSGSPEQFF
TRBJ2-3	TRBV6-2/TRBV6-3	.	CASHRGARLRTDTQYF
TRBJ2-7	TRBV6-1	.	CASRSFKRQGPSYEQYF
TRBJ1-4	TRBV7-2	.	CASSPGGGDREKLFF
TRBJ2-1	TRBV7-8	.	CASSPITGYDEQFF
TRBJ1-6	TRBV13	.	CASSLRLPRAYNSPLHF
TRBJ1-4	TRBV20-1	.	CSARTGQGTANEKLFF
TRBJ2-4	TRBV9	.	CASSVRETGPQYF
TRBJ2-1	TRBV29-1	few	CSGGHVDNEQFF
TRBJ1-1	TRBV7-9	.	CASAERQGTEAFF
TRBJ2-3	TRBV12-3/TRBV12-4	.	CASSLWSGGTNTDTQYF
TRBJ2-7	TRBV4-3	once	CASSQGIAGALYEQYF
TRBJ2-7	TRBV3-1	.	CASSPLGRTSSYEQYF
TRBJ1-6	TRBV5-1	few	CASSLEPDSYNSPLHF
TRBJ1-2	TRBV30	many	CAWSVEANYGYTF
TRBJ1-5	TRBV4-1	.	CASSQVRTDSNQPQHF
TRBJ2-7	TRBV7-9	.	CASSSSGRAVQYF
TRBJ1-4	TRBV5-1	.	CASSGGGREKLFF
TRBJ2-7	TRBV7-9	.	CASSLLTGGKYEQYF
.	TRBV11-2	.	CASSLRPVGEQYF
.	TRBV10-3	.	CAITGLADNEQYF
TRBJ2-3	TRBV6-2/TRBV6-3	.	CAGSYVAGTDTQYF
TRBJ2-1	TRBV11-2	.	CASSLSTGRPFF
TRBJ2-7	TRBV5-1	.	CASSFVAFGQGIGEQYF
TRBJ1-4	TRBV7-2	.	CASSPASTNEKLFF